This T cell receptor (beta chain) comes out of a study of beta chain features in type 1 diabetes. Study-level information: Investigators examined 85 million to 110 million sorted cells across all samples.

CDR3 length equals 14 residues. J lost 0 bases, V lost 6 bases, and 4 bases had no gene match. CDR1 KGHSH and CDR2 LQKENI come from the germline V gene. Study results and caveats: Reads derived from cDNA could over-represent cells showing high TCR expression.

This clone was seen more than once but under ten times. The antigen is undetermined. Once sorted, every population was more than 98% pure. Every bit of the isolated RNA underwent reverse transcription, so sequencing read expressed TCRB transcripts. Sequencing was performed with immunoSEQ multiplex PCR; in TCRdb, only in-frame clones are kept and a portion is missing. The sample lists around 300,000 clones, under 8.5% seen once, with under 1.3% in the top ten. The source is a woman aged 18-29 years in good health. V usage is TRBV18 and J usage is TRBJ1-1; 7 nucleotides match TRBD1. Sample: central memory CD4+ T cells from blood. The CDR3 DNA reads TGTGCCAGCTCCCAGGGGGGCTTGAACACTGAAGCTTTCTTT. Amino acids: CASSQGGLNTEAFF. Based on the CDR3 plus reference TRBV18 and TRBJ1-1, the full variable domain is NAGVMQNPRHLVRRRGQEARLRCSPMKGHSHVYWYRQLPEEGLKFMVYLQKENIIDESGMPKERFSAEFPKEGPSILRIQQVVRGDSAAYFCASSQGGLNTEAFFGQGTRLTVV.